These 6 T cell receptor beta chains originate from one sample sequenced in a study of blood T cell repertoires in COVID-19. The assay was immunoSEQ multiplex PCR, and TCRdb's table has in-frame clones only and misses some. Of some 150,000 clones listed, around 90% are singletons. Input material: peripheral blood. These receptor sequences come from a man aged 60 to 75 with acute or convalescent COVID-19.

This sequence joins TRBV6-1 and TRBJ1-2; D possibly corresponds to TRBD1 (5 bases). This CDR3 region has 16 residues. The V and J ends lost 4 bases and 3 bases respectively, with 18 bases between them. Germline V gene lookup returns CDR1 MNHNS and CDR2 SASEGT. CDR3 DNA: TGTGCCAGCAGTGGGGGGGGTCGGCAATCTGACTATGGCTACACCTTC. This encodes CASSGGGRQSDYGYTF.

V usage is TRBV5-1 and J usage is TRBJ1-2; D is uncertain. This CDR3 is 16 amino acids long. V lost 0 bases and J lost 2, with 14 bases in between. Germline loops: CDR1 SGHRS, CDR2 YFSETQ. The CDR3 is CASSLAAGGPNYGYTF. The CDR3 DNA follows: TGCGCCAGCAGCTTGGCCGCGGGAGGGCCAAACTATGGCTACACCTTC.

This chain joins TRBV28 and TRBJ2-2; 10 positions match TRBD2. There are 19 residues in the CDR3. The V gene's germline CDR1 is MDHEN and CDR2 SYDVKM. Germline trimming cut 6 bases from V and 8 bases from J; bases unmatched to any gene: 21. CDR3 nucleotides: TGTGCCAGCAGAGACTCTCCCCTAGCGGGGGCCCCAAGGATGGGGGAGCTGTTTTTT. Protein: CASRDSPLAGAPRMGELFF.

The chain couples TRBV30 to TRBJ2-2; D remains ambiguous. The CDR3 length is 12 residues. Germline assignment: CDR1 GTSNPN and CDR2 SVGIG (reference sequence). Trimming took off 2 bases at V and 6 bases at J, with 7 bases between the two ends. The CDR3 protein is CAWSSLSGELFF. The CDR3 DNA sequence: TGTGCCTGGAGTTCCCTGTCCGGGGAGCTGTTTTTT. Full variable domain (missing parts from reference TRBV30 and TRBJ2-2): SQTIHQWPATLVQPVGSPLSLECTVEGTSNPNLYWYRQAAGRGLQLLFYSVGIGQISSEVPQNLSASRPQDRQFILSSKKLLLSDSGFYLCAWSSLSGELFFGEGSRLTVL.

This sequence joins TRBV7-2 and TRBJ1-6; 8 bases map to TRBD1. V trimming: 5 bases; J trimming: 9 bases; junction bases outside the gene matches: 9. CDR1 and CDR2 (germline): SGHTA, FQGNSA. CDR3 length equals 15 residues. CDR3 sequence reads: CASSEGQGAGSPLHF. CDR3 nucleotides: TGTGCCAGCAGCGAAGGACAGGGAGCGGGTTCACCCCTCCACTTT.

The chain uses TRBV5-6 and TRBJ2-7; 7 bases match TRBD1. Germline V CDR1 and CDR2: SGHDT, YYEEEE. The CDR3 is made up of 13 amino acids. The V gene end was trimmed by 4 bases and the J gene end by 10 bases; junction bases not matched to a gene: 11. CDR3 DNA sequence: TGTGCCAGCAGCCTCCACAGGGGCGCATATCAGTACTTC. Its translation: CASSLHRGAYQYF.